The 14 T cell receptor beta chains presented below share a single source sample, sequenced in a study of shared T cell receptors in the human thymus. Repertoires were generated with immunoSEQ multiplex PCR, while TCRdb's copy carries only in-frame clones and drops some. The sample includes 650,000 to 950,000 clones, approximately 85% of them seen just once. This sample was shared with a second study, whose subject was human thymus T cells.

Sequences were obtained from thymocytes. The receptors were sampled from a girl less than two years old with a congenital heart defect.

The rearrangement links TRBV14 to TRBJ2-2; 10 nucleotides match TRBD1. This CDR3 has 17 residues. V gave up 1 base and J gave up 2 bases; unmatched junction bases: 4. Germline V gives CDR1 SGHDN, CDR2 FVKESK. CDR3 sequence (DNA): TGTGCCAGCAGCCAAGCGGGGGACAGGGGAAACACCGGGGAGCTGTTTTTT. This sequence encodes CASSQAGDRGNTGELFF. The full variable domain, in which reference TRBV14 and TRBJ2-2 provide the parts outside the CDR3, is EAGVTQFPSHSVIEKGQTVTLRCDPISGHDNLYWYRRVMGKEIKFLLHFVKESKQDESGMPNNRFLAERTGGTYSTLKVQPAELEDSGVYFCASSQAGDRGNTGELFFGEGSRLTVL.

The chain is built from TRBV5-1 and TRBJ2-1; tentatively, D is TRBD1 (5 bases). Trimming left V 4 bases short and J 2 bases short, with 19 bases between. From germline, CDR1 is SGHRS and CDR2 YFSETQ. The CDR3 sequence is 17 residues long. DNA for the CDR3: TGCGCCAGCAGCCCAGACCCTGACAGATTTACCTACAATGAGCAGTTCTTC. This gives the protein CASSPDPDRFTYNEQFF.

The J gene is TRBJ1-6, the V gene TRBV19; 7 positions agree with TRBD1. Germline trimming cut 5 bases from V and 6 bases from J; bases unmatched to any gene: 4. This CDR3 has 14 residues. Per germline, CDR1 LNHDA and CDR2 SQIVND (reference sequence). This CDR3 reads CASSPGTANSPLHF. CDR3 in DNA: TGTGCCAGTAGTCCCGGGACAGCTAATTCACCCCTCCACTTT.

In nucleotides, the CDR3 is TGTGCCAGTTCTCTCACAGGGGCGGTTGGCTACACCTTC. Translation: CASSLTGAVGYTF. J is TRBJ1-2 and V is TRBV19; the match to TRBD1 covers 7 bases. CDR3 length equals 13 residues. Germline V gene sequence: CDR1 LNHDA, CDR2 SQIVND (reference sequence). With V trimmed by 8 bases and J by 7 bases, 10 bases remained unmatched.

The CDR3 DNA is TGTGCCAGCAGTGAAGCGCGTTTCATCTACGAGCAGTACTTC. It yields the protein CASSEARFIYEQYF. The genes are TRBV6-1 and TRBJ2-7; D call uncertain. The CDR3 has 14 amino acids. From germline, CDR1 is MNHNS and CDR2 SASEGT. V lost 0 bases to trimming and J lost 3 bases, with 9 bases between them.

The CDR3 loop reads CASSVENRRYYGYTF. DNA of the CDR3: TGTGCCAGCAGCGTAGAGAACAGGCGCTACTATGGCTACACCTTC. V usage is TRBV9 and J usage is TRBJ1-2; TRBD1 is a possible D gene (5 bases). CDR3 length: 15 amino acids. V gave up 0 bases and J gave up 3 bases, with 12 bases separating them. Germline CDR1 SGDLS, CDR2 YYNGEE. Variable domain in full (rest from reference TRBV9 and TRBJ1-2): DSGVTQTPKHLITATGQRVTLRCSPRSGDLSVYWYQQSLDQGLQFLIQYYNGEERAKGNILERFSAQQFPDLHSELNLSSLELGDSALYFCASSVENRRYYGYTFGSGTRLTVV.

A remark on this clone: The sample carries other DNA sequences with the same CDR3. The chain carries TRBV27 and TRBJ1-6; D might be TRBD1 (5 bases). Germline values: CDR1 MNHEY, CDR2 SMNVEV (reference sequence). V was trimmed by 5 bases and J by 5 bases, leaving 16 bases between them. The CDR3 is 16 residues long. This CDR3 is CASSPSRQSDNSPLHF. In DNA form, the CDR3 reads TGTGCCAGCAGTCCTTCCCGACAGAGTGATAATTCACCCCTCCACTTT.

The chain joins TRBV5-1 to TRBJ2-3; possible D gene TRBD2, 5 bases. V lost 0 bases, J lost 4 bases, and 9 bases lay in between. Germline values: CDR1 SGHRS, CDR2 YFSETQ. CDR3 length equals 14 residues. CDR3 DNA sequence: TGCGCCAGCAGCTTGGCCGGGGTGGCAGATACGCAGTATTTT. Translating it yields CASSLAGVADTQYF.

The CDR3 DNA reads as TGTGCCAGCAGTGATGAGGGCACGGAACGAACCCGAGCCAAAAACATTCAGTACTTC. This gives the protein CASSDEGTERTRAKNIQYF. This chain joins TRBV2 and TRBJ2-4, with a weak D call TRBD2 (5 bases). Germline-derived CDR1 and CDR2 are SNHLY and FYNNEI. V was pared by 3 bases and J by 0 bases, with 21 bases between. CDR3 size: 19 residues.

The V and J genes are TRBV2 and TRBJ1-4; no firm D call. Trimming took off 0 bases at V and 7 bases at J, with 9 bases between the two ends. CDR3 length equals 14 residues. Germline lookup yields CDR1 SNHLY and CDR2 FYNNEI. CDR3 DNA: TGTGCCAGCAGTGAAGCGCTTCGGTTTGAAAAACTGTTTTTT. Protein product: CASSEALRFEKLFF.

The genes are TRBV25-1 and TRBJ2-5; D is possibly TRBD1 (5 bases). The CDR3 has 16 residues. CDR1 is MGHDK, CDR2 SYGVNS, per germline. Trimming took off 0 bases at V and 4 bases at J, with 15 bases between the two ends. CDR3 region: CASSEYQGVPGETQYF. DNA of the CDR3: TGTGCCAGCAGTGAATATCAAGGGGTGCCGGGAGAGACCCAGTACTTC.

The chain recombines TRBV18 with TRBJ2-2; tentative D call: TRBD2 (5 bases). V lost 6 bases and J 0 bases, leaving 14 bases between the germline ends. Germline CDR1 KGHSH, CDR2 LQKENI. The CDR3 runs 16 residues. CDR3 nucleotides: TGTGCCAGCTCCCACACGCGGGTCACGAACACCGGGGAGCTGTTTTTT. This gives the protein CASSHTRVTNTGELFF.

This sequence joins TRBV7-9 and TRBJ1-3; TRBD1 is a possible D gene (5 bases). The germline gives CDR1 SEHNR, CDR2 FQNEAQ (reference sequence). V was cut by 5 bases and J by 0 bases, with 11 bases left in between. CDR3 length: 15 amino acids. CDR3 nucleotides: TGTGCCAGCAGCCCTCACAGGTCCTCTGGAAACACCATATATTTT. Amino acids: CASSPHRSSGNTIYF.

Details on this clone: The identical CDR3 is also encoded by other nucleotide sequences in the sample. The V and J genes are TRBV7-9 and TRBJ2-7; 8 bases fit TRBD1. The V gene end was trimmed by 1 base and the J gene end by 3 bases; junction bases not matched to a gene: 2. This CDR3 has 14 residues. Germline assignment: CDR1 SEHNR and CDR2 FQNEAQ (reference sequence). Here the CDR3 DNA reads TGTGCCAGCAGCTTAGGACAGGGGAACTACGAGCAGTACTTC. Amino acids: CASSLGQGNYEQYF.